A single sample is the source of the 19 T cell receptor beta chains below, sequenced in a study of T cell responses to AZD1222 COVID-19 vaccine. Using immunoSEQ multiplex PCR, the repertoire was profiled, and TCRdb retains in-frame clones only, with some absent. Among about 84,000 clones listed, 70% to 90% were seen once. This sample comprised peripheral blood, obtained 28 days after the second AZD1222 dose. These receptors were obtained from an adult who received the AZD1222 COVID-19 vaccine.

The chain couples TRBV19 to TRBJ2-1; 9 bases agree with TRBD2. The CDR3 is 18 amino acids. Germline V gives CDR1 LNHDA, CDR2 SQIVND (reference sequence). The V gene end was trimmed by 3 bases and the J gene end by 4 bases; junction bases not matched to a gene: 13. CDR3 region: CASSIVERGAILYNEQFF. CDR3 nucleotides: TGTGCCAGTAGTATCGTTGAGCGGGGGGCCATTCTATACAATGAGCAGTTCTTC.

The chain employs TRBV29-1 and TRBJ1-2; unclear D gene. Germline values: CDR1 SQVTM, CDR2 ANQGSEA. V gave up 5 bases and J gave up 0 bases, with 13 bases separating them. The CDR3 sequence is 14 residues long. The CDR3 DNA is TGCAGCGTTACAAGGAGACTAGCTAACTATGGCTACACCTTC. Residues: CSVTRRLANYGYTF.

This clone has only one observation. The chain couples TRBV6-5 to TRBJ1-1; D is undetermined. V lost 9 bases, J lost 4 bases, and 12 bases lay in between. Germline V gives CDR1 MNHEY, CDR2 SVGAGI. The CDR3 sequence is 12 residues long. DNA for the CDR3: TGTGCCAGTGGGAAAGTGGGCACTGAAGCTTTCTTT. Its translation: CASGKVGTEAFF.

This clone was seen only a few times. This rearrangement joins TRBV3-1 (or the pseudogene TRBV3-2) to TRBJ2-1; TRBD2 is a possible D gene (7 bases). Germline V gene lookup returns CDR1 LGHDT and CDR2 YNNKEL (reference sequence). This CDR3 has 14 residues. V lost 4 bases and J 8 bases, leaving 15 bases between the germline ends. The CDR3 DNA sequence: TGTGCCAGCAGCCCCCTGGGGGGGCCCTATGAGCAGTTCTTC. Translated, it gives CASSPLGGPYEQFF.

This chain uses TRBV7-2 with TRBJ1-2; no clear D gene. Trimming stripped 1 base from V and 7 bases from J, with 13 bases between. The CDR3 runs to 14 residues. CDR1 and CDR2 from the germline V gene are SGHTA and FQGNSA. CDR3 region: CASSLEATAGGYTF. The CDR3 coding sequence is TGTGCCAGCAGCTTAGAAGCAACGGCCGGTGGCTACACCTTC.

This clone was seen a few times. The V gene is TRBV27, the J gene TRBJ1-1, with D perhaps TRBD1 (6 bases). The V end lost 6 bases, the J end lost 6 bases, and 14 bases lay between the germline ends. Looked up from germline, CDR1 is MNHEY and CDR2 is SMNVEV (reference sequence). The CDR3 totals 13 residues. The DNA for the CDR3 is TGTGCCAGCAGGGAAACAGGGTTGGCTGAAGCTTTCTTT. Translating gives CASRETGLAEAFF.

The chain has TRBV19 and TRBJ1-1; D is perhaps TRBD1 (6 bases). Germline V gene data show CDR1 as LNHDA and CDR2 as SQIVND (reference sequence). There are 16 residues in the CDR3. V gave up 1 base and J gave up 4 bases, with 16 bases separating them. CDR3 DNA sequence: TGTGCCAGTAGTATAGTCTCGGGGGCGCTGAGCACTGAAGCTTTCTTT. This codes for CASSIVSGALSTEAFF.

The CDR3 region is CASSAGLAGETQYF. CDR3 nucleotide sequence: TGTGCCAGCAGCGCGGGACTAGCAGGAGAGACCCAGTACTTC. The chain uses TRBV9 and TRBJ2-5; TRBD2 matches at 9 bases. Germline trimming cut 3 bases from V and 4 bases from J; bases unmatched to any gene: 4. From germline, CDR1 is SGDLS and CDR2 YYNGEE. CDR3 length: 14 residues. The entire variable domain, with the rest obtained from reference TRBV9 and TRBJ2-5, is as follows: DSGVTQTPKHLITATGQRVTLRCSPRSGDLSVYWYQQSLDQGLQFLIQYYNGEERAKGNILERFSAQQFPDLHSELNLSSLELGDSALYFCASSAGLAGETQYFGPGTRLLVL.

The rearrangement joins TRBV5-1 to TRBJ2-6, with TRBD1 matching over 10 bases. Germline V CDR1 and CDR2: SGHRS, YFSETQ. The length of the CDR3 is 17 residues. Trimming took 6 bases from V and 0 from J; bases not matched to a gene: 6. The CDR3 spells CASTVGQGISGANVLTF. Written as DNA, the CDR3 is TGCGCCAGCACCGTGGGACAGGGGATCTCTGGGGCCAACGTCCTGACTTTC.

The chain recombines TRBV7-8 with TRBJ2-1; 9 bases fit TRBD1. The CDR3 totals 15 residues. Trimming removed 2 bases from V and 7 bases from J; junction bases left unmatched: 6. Per germline, CDR1 SGHVS and CDR2 FQNEAQ. The CDR3 DNA sequence: TGTGCCAGCAGCTTACAGGGACAGGGTCTTAATGAGCAGTTCTTC. It is translated as CASSLQGQGLNEQFF.

There are a few counts of this clone. The CDR3 reads CASSLGTGQNGYTF. In DNA, the CDR3 is TGCGCCAGCAGCTTAGGGACAGGTCAGAATGGCTACACCTTC. The J gene is TRBJ1-2, the V gene TRBV5-1; 8 bases match TRBD1. Germline trimming cut 2 bases from V and 6 bases from J; bases unmatched to any gene: 6. Germline V gene lookup returns CDR1 SGHRS and CDR2 YFSETQ. CDR3 length: 14 residues.

The V and J genes are TRBV7-9 and TRBJ1-1; no firm D call. Trimming left V 1 base short and J 5 bases short, with 2 bases between. The CDR3 contains 11 residues. Germline V gives CDR1 SEHNR, CDR2 FQNEAQ (reference sequence). CDR3 sequence (DNA): TGTGCCAGCAGCTTAGGGACTGAAGCTTTCTTT. Its translation: CASSLGTEAFF.

The rearrangement uses TRBV7-9 and TRBJ2-1, with D uncertain. The CDR3 consists of 12 residues. CDR1 and CDR2 (germline): SEHNR, FQNEAQ (reference sequence). V lost 0 bases and J 7 bases, leaving 4 bases between the germline ends. The CDR3, as DNA: TGTGCCAGCAGCTTAGCGCCGAATGAGCAGTTCTTC. Protein sequence: CASSLAPNEQFF.

This clone was detected once. V and J are TRBV6-5 and TRBJ1-2, with D perhaps TRBD1 (5 bases). Germline CDR1 is MNHEY and CDR2 is SVGAGI. There are 13 residues in the CDR3. Trimming shortened V by 6 bases and J by 3 bases, and 11 bases separated the two germline ends. CDR3 loop: CASRQELYYGYTF. In nucleotides, the CDR3 is TGTGCCAGCAGACAGGAGTTGTACTATGGCTACACCTTC.

This chain joins TRBV6-5 and TRBJ1-1; no clear D gene. Trimming left V 0 bases short and J 8 bases short, with 16 bases between. The CDR3 spans 15 residues. Germline V gene sequence: CDR1 MNHEY, CDR2 SVGAGI. Written as DNA, the CDR3 is TGTGCCAGCAGTTACTCGCCAGGTCCGGACCCAGAAGCTTTCTTT. Protein: CASSYSPGPDPEAFF.

The chain couples TRBV6-5 to TRBJ2-6; perhaps TRBD2 as D (5 bases). Trimming pared 2 bases from V and 4 bases from J, leaving 9 bases between. This CDR3 spans 15 amino acids. Germline V gene data show CDR1 as MNHEY and CDR2 as SVGAGI. Here the CDR3 reads CASSYVRAGANVLTF. CDR3 nucleotide sequence: TGTGCCAGCAGTTACGTGAGGGCCGGGGCCAACGTCCTGACTTTC.

V and J are TRBV12-5 and TRBJ1-1, with 8 bases matching TRBD1. The junction had 4 bases not matched to a gene; V was cut back by 7 bases and J by 3 bases. Per the germline V gene, CDR1 is LGHNT and CDR2 is FRNRAP. The CDR3 contains 13 residues. The CDR3 nucleotides are TGTGCTAGTGTAGCAGGGGGCTACACTGAAGCTTTCTTT. Residues: CASVAGGYTEAFF. The full variable domain, completed using reference TRBV12-5 and TRBJ1-1, is DARVTQTPRHKVTEMGQEVTMRCQPILGHNTVFWYRQTMMQGLELLAYFRNRAPLDDSGMPKDRFSAEMPDATLATLKIQPSEPRDSAVYFCASVAGGYTEAFFGQGTRLTVV.

The V and J genes are TRBV9 and TRBJ1-6; 11 bases align to TRBD1. The V and J ends lost 3 bases and 8 bases, in that order; junction bases with no gene match: 10. CDR3 size: 17 residues. Germline V gene sequence: CDR1 SGDLS, CDR2 YYNGEE. CDR3 DNA: TGTGCCAGCAGCGCCCGGGACAGGGGGGAATGGTATTCACCCCTCCACTTT. Its protein is CASSARDRGEWYSPLHF.

This chain links TRBV4-1 with TRBJ1-1, with a weak D call TRBD1 (6 bases). The CDR3 totals 13 residues. Germline CDR1 is MGHRA and CDR2 is YSYEKL. The V end was cut by 11 bases, the J end by 0 bases, with 13 bases between. The CDR3 reads CAGAQGLNTEAFF. In nucleotides, the CDR3 is TGCGCCGGAGCACAGGGTCTGAACACTGAAGCTTTCTTT.